This T cell receptor (beta chain) stems from a study of blood T cell repertoires in COVID-19. Study background: Samples representing acute and convalescent COVID-19 were sourced from the United States, Italy and Spain. T cells, B-cell-depleted T cells, or PBMCs provided the cDNA or gDNA that served as material.

V dropped 4 bases and J dropped 3 bases, with 16 bases sitting between them. This CDR3 spans 15 amino acids. The V gene's germline CDR1 is SGHAT and CDR2 FQNNGV. The authors' processing: Researchers report that nucleated cell counts were estimated from reference gene primer amplification. Clones were sequenced by immunoSEQ multiplex PCR, and TCRdb holds only the in-frame ones, with some missing. V and J calls and clone size follow that table, whereas D and trimming were derived from the DNA. The sample yields a few hundred thousand clones, almost 90% seen once. The sample taken for sequencing was PBMCs or T cells enriched from blood (not recorded which). This TCR came from a woman aged 18-35 years with acute COVID-19. The chain links TRBV11-2 to TRBJ2-7; D perhaps matches TRBD2 (7 bases). The CDR3 DNA reads as TGTGCCAGCAGCTCCACCCGCGGGGGCGGCTACGAGCAGTACTTC. As protein: CASSSTRGGGYEQYF.